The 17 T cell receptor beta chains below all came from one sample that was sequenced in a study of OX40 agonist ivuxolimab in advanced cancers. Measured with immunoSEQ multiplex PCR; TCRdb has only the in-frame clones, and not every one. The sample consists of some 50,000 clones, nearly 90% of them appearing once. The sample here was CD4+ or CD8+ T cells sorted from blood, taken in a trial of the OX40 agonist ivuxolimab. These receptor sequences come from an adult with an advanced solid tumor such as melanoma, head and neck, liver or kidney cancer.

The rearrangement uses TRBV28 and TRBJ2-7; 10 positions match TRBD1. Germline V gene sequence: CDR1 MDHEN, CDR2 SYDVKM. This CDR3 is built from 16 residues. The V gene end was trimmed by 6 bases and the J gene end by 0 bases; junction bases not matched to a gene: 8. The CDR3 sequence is CASRIPGQGTSYEQYF. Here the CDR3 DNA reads TGTGCCAGCAGGATACCGGGACAGGGGACCTCCTACGAGCAGTACTTC.

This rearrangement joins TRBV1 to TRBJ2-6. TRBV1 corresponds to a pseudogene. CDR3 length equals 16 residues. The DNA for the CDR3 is TGCACCAGCAGCCGTTCCGGGCCTTCTGGGGCCAACGTCCTGACTTTC. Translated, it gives CTSSRSGPSGANVLTF.

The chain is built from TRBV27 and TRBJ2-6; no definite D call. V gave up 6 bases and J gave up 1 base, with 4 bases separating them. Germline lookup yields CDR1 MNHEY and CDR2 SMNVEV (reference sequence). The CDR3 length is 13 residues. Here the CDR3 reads CASRISGANVLTF. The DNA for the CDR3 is TGTGCCAGCAGGATATCTGGGGCCAACGTCCTGACTTTC.

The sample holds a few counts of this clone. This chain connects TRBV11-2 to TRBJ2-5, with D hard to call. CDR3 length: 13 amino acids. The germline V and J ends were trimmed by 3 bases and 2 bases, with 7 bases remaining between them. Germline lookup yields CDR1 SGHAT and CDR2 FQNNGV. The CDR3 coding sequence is TGTGCCAGCAGCTTTAGACGGCAAGAGACCCAGTACTTC. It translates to CASSFRRQETQYF.

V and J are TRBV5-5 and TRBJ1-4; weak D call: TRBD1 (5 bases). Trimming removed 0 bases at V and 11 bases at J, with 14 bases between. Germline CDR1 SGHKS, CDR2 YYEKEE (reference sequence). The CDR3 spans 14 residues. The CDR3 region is CASSLEGTGGKLFF. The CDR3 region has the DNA TGTGCCAGCAGCTTGGAAGGGACTGGTGGGAAACTGTTTTTT.

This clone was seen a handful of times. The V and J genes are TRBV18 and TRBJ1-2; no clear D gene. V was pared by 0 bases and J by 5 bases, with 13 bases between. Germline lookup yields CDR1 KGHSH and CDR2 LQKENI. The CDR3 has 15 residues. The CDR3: CASSPPSHSGYGYTF. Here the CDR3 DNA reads TGTGCCAGCTCACCACCGAGTCATTCAGGTTATGGCTACACCTTC.

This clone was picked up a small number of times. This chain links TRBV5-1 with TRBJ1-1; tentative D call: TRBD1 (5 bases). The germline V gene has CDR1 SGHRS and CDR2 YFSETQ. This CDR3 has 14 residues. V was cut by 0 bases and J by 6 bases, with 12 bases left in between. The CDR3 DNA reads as TGCGCCAGCAGCTTGGGTTGGGGGGAGGCTGAAGCTTTCTTT. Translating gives CASSLGWGEAEAFF.

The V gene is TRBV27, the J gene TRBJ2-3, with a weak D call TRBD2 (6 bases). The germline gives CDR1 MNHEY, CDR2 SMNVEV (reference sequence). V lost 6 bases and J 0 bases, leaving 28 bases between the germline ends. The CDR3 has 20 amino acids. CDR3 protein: CASRLWGAGAGSYSTDTQYF. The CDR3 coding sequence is TGTGCCAGCAGGCTATGGGGAGCGGGTGCGGGTAGCTATAGCACAGATACGCAGTATTTT.

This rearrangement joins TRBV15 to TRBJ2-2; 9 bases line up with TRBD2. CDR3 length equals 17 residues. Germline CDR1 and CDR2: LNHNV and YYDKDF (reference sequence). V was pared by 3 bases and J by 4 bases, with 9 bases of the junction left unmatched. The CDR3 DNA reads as TGTGCCACCAGCAGGCCTGGAGGCGGGAGGGGCACCGGGGAGCTGTTTTTT. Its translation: CATSRPGGGRGTGELFF.

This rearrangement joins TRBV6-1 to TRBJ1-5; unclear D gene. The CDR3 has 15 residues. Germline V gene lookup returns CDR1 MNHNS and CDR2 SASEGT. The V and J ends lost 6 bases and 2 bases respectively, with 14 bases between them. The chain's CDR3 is CASREYGVGNQPQHF. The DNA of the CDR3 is TGTGCCAGCAGGGAGTATGGGGTGGGCAATCAGCCCCAGCATTTT.

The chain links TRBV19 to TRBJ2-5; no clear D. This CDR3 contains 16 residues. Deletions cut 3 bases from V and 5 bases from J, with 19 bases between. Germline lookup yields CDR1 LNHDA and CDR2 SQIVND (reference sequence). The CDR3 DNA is TGTGCCAGTAGTATTTCGCTAACTGGGCCGGTCGAGACCCAGTACTTC. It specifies CASSISLTGPVETQYF.

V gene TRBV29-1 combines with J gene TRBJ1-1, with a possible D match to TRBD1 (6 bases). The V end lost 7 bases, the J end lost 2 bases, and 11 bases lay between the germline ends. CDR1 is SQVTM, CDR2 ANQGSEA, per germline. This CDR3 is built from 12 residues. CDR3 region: CSGGQINTEAFF. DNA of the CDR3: TGCAGCGGTGGACAGATTAACACTGAAGCTTTCTTT.

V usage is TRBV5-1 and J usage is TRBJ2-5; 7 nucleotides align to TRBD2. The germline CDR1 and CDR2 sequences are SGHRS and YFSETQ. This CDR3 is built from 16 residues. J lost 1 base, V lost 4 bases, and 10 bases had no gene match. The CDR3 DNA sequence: TGCGCCAGCAGCCCACTCTGGCGGGAGAGCCAAGAGACCCAGTACTTC. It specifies CASSPLWRESQETQYF.

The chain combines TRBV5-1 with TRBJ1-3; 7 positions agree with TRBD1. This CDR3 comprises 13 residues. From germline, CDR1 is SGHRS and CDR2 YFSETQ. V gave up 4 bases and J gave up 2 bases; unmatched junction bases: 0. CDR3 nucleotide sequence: TGCGCCAGCAGCGGGACAGCTGGAAACACCATATATTTT. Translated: CASSGTAGNTIYF.

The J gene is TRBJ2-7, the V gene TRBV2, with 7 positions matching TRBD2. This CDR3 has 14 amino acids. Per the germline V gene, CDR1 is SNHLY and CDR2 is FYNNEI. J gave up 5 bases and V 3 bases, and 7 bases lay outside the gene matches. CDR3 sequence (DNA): TGTGCCAGCAGTGACCGCGGGAGTACGCACGAGCAGTACTTC. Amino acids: CASSDRGSTHEQYF.

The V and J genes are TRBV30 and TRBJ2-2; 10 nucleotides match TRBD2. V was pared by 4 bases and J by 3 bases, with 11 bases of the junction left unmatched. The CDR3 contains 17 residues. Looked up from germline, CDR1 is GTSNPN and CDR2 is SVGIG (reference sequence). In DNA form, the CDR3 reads TGTGCCTGGACCGTCACCCGGACTAGCGGATACACCGGGGAGCTGTTTTTT. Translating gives CAWTVTRTSGYTGELFF.

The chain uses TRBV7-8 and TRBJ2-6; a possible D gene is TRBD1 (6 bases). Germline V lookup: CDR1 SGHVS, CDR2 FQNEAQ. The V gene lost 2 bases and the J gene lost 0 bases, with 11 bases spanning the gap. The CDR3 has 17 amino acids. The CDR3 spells CASSLNRVVSGANVLTF. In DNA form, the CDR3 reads TGTGCCAGCAGCTTAAACAGGGTAGTCTCTGGGGCCAACGTCCTGACTTTC.